A single sample gave rise to the 12 T cell receptor beta chains below, sequenced in a study of cytomegalovirus exposure and HLA in healthy donors. Primers for the PCR totalled 60 Vbeta and 13 Jbeta. Produced via immunoSEQ multiplex PCR; TCRdb's table is partial and in-frame only. There are about 160,000 clones in the sample; approximately 78% occur only once, and roughly 7.7% lies in the top ten. What was sequenced was PBMCs. The receptors come from a woman aged 25 to 39 in good health and CMV-seropositive.

This chain uses TRBV5-5 with TRBJ2-1; D remains ambiguous. Per germline, CDR1 SGHKS and CDR2 YYEKEE (reference sequence). The V end was cut by 4 bases, the J end by 1 base, with 15 bases between. The CDR3 is 16 amino acids. Here the CDR3 DNA reads TGTGCCAGCAGCCTGTCTCCCCTAGGTTCCTACAATGAGCAGTTCTTC. Its translation is CASSLSPLGSYNEQFF.

The V call is TRBV19, the J call TRBJ2-7, with 8 nucleotides matching TRBD1. CDR3 length: 16 residues. CDR1 is LNHDA, CDR2 SQIVND, per germline (reference sequence). The V and J ends lost 5 bases and 6 bases, in that order; junction bases with no gene match: 15. The DNA of the CDR3 is TGTGCCAGTAGTTCCTCCCGGGACAGGCTTGGGGGCGAGCAGTACTTC. Amino acid sequence: CASSSSRDRLGGEQYF.

V gene TRBV5-1 combines with J gene TRBJ1-2; D gene unclear. CDR3 length equals 16 residues. V was trimmed by 0 bases and J by 8 bases, leaving 20 bases between them. Germline-derived CDR1 and CDR2 are SGHRS and YFSETQ. CDR3 in amino acids: CASSLDVFGRKRGYTF. CDR3 coding DNA: TGCGCCAGCAGCTTGGACGTTTTCGGGAGGAAACGCGGCTACACCTTC.

This chain links TRBV5-6 with TRBJ2-5, with D possibly matching TRBD1 (5 bases). The CDR3 is 16 amino acids. Germline V gene lookup returns CDR1 SGHDT and CDR2 YYEEEE. V lost 3 bases, J lost 4 bases, and 19 bases lay in between. The CDR3 DNA reads TGTGCCAGCAGCTGGTCCGGCCCCAGGGTGGGAGAGACCCAGTACTTC. As protein: CASSWSGPRVGETQYF.

This clone was seen only a few times. This chain links TRBV7-3 with TRBJ2-7; 7 bases line up with TRBD1. The trim removed 5 bases at V and 2 bases at J, leaving 3 bases unmatched. The germline V gene has CDR1 SGHTA and CDR2 FQGTGA. This CDR3 spans 13 amino acids. The CDR3 loop reads CASSVGQAYEQYF. CDR3 nucleotides: TGTGCCAGCAGCGTCGGACAGGCCTACGAGCAGTACTTC.

The chain is built from TRBV13 and TRBJ1-6; D perhaps matches TRBD1 (5 bases). Germline V gene sequence: CDR1 PRHDT, CDR2 FYEKMQ (reference sequence). This CDR3 spans 15 amino acids. Deletions cut 2 bases from V and 3 bases from J, with 8 bases between. CDR3 nucleotide sequence: TGTGCCAGCAGCTTACAGGGCTTCTATAATTCACCCCTCCACTTT. The encoded protein is CASSLQGFYNSPLHF. Based on the CDR3 plus reference TRBV13 and TRBJ1-6, the full variable domain is AAGVIQSPRHLIKEKRETATLKCYPIPRHDTVYWYQQGPGQDPQFLISFYEKMQSDKGSIPDRFSAQQFSDYHSELNMSSLELGDSALYFCASSLQGFYNSPLHFGNGTRLTVT.

The V gene is TRBV7-2, the J gene TRBJ2-7; D gene uncertain. Germline loops: CDR1 SGHTA, CDR2 FQGNSA. The CDR3 totals 13 residues. V lost 2 bases to trimming and J lost 4 bases, with 9 bases between them. CDR3 nucleotide sequence: TGTGCCAGCAGCTTATCACAGCATTACGAGCAGTACTTC. Amino acid sequence: CASSLSQHYEQYF.

V gene TRBV14 combines with J gene TRBJ1-3; TRBD1 matches 7 bases. The CDR3 runs to 14 residues. Per germline, CDR1 SGHDN and CDR2 FVKESK. With V trimmed by 4 bases and J by 2 bases, 2 bases remained unmatched. The CDR3 sequence is CASSRGTAGNTIYF. The CDR3 DNA sequence: TGTGCCAGCAGCCGGGGGACAGCTGGAAACACCATATATTTT.

V gene TRBV19 combines with J gene TRBJ1-2; 7 bases map to TRBD1. Germline lookup yields CDR1 LNHDA and CDR2 SQIVND (reference sequence). Germline trimming cut 3 bases from V and 4 bases from J; bases unmatched to any gene: 20. The CDR3 runs 19 residues. The CDR3 region is CASSMLNPARRQGLYGYTF. The DNA of the CDR3 is TGTGCCAGTAGTATGCTTAACCCCGCCCGGAGACAGGGACTCTATGGCTACACCTTC.

To note about this clone: A junction boundary mismatches the germline segment, possibly from a read error. The genes are TRBV6-5 and TRBJ1-1, with D hard to call. This CDR3 region has 15 residues. CDR1 and CDR2 (germline): MNHEY, SVGAGI. Here the CDR3 reads CASSYSSGLETGALF. For the CDR3, the DNA is TGTGCCAGCAGTTACTCGTCCGGGTTGGAGACTGGAGCTCTCTTT.

This chain joins TRBV9 and TRBJ2-1, with D tentatively TRBD2 (6 bases). CDR1 and CDR2 from the germline V gene are SGDLS and YYNGEE. The CDR3 covers 15 residues. V dropped 3 bases and J dropped 12 bases, with 22 bases sitting between them. The CDR3 here is CASSAPGLEDEGQFF. The CDR3 DNA is TGTGCCAGCAGCGCTCCGGGACTGGAGGATGAGGGGCAGTTCTTC.

V and J are TRBV7-9 and TRBJ1-1, with D maybe TRBD1 (6 bases). CDR3 length: 16 amino acids. The germline V and J ends were trimmed by 4 bases and 1 base, with 16 bases remaining between them. CDR1 is SEHNR, CDR2 FQNEAQ, per germline (reference sequence). CDR3 region: CASSSGGGGRNTEAFF. The CDR3 DNA is TGTGCCAGCAGCTCAGGCGGTGGGGGCAGGAACACTGAAGCTTTCTTT.